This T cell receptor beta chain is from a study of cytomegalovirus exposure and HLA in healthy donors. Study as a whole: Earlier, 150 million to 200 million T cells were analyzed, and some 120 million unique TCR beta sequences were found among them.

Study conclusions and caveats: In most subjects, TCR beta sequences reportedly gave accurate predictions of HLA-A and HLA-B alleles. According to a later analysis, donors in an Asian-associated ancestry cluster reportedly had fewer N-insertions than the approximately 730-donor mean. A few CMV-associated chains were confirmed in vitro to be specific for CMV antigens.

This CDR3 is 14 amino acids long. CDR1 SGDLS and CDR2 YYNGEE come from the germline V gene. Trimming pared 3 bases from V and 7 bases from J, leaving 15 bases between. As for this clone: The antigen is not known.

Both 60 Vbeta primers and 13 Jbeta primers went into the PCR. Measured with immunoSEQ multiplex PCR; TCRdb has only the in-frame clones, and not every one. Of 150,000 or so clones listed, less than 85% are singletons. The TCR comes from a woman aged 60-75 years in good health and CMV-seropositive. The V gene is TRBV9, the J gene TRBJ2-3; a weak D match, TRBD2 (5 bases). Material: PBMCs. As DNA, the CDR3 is TGTGCCAGCAGCGCCAGTGACCTCGGGAATACGCAGTATTTT. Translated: CASSASDLGNTQYF.